This TCR beta chain was sequenced during a study of blood T cells in healthy people across ages. Alongside a J-beta primer mix, a sample-barcoded 5' primer served in a second PCR lasting 7 to 11 cycles. One entry per CDR3 protein results from TCRdb running MiXCR on the 5' RACE reads. This sample has roughly 570,000 distinct CDR3 sequences, with roughly a quarter found just once. The germline V and J ends were trimmed by 0 bases and 2 bases, with 9 bases remaining between them. The CDR3 spans 14 residues. Germline CDR1 is DFQATT and CDR2 is SNEGSKA (reference sequence). This sequence joins TRBV20-1 and TRBJ2-3; D is possibly TRBD2 (6 bases). Material for sequencing was blood. The source is a woman aged 65 to 85 in good health. This chain's CDR3 is CSARERDPTDTQYF. CDR3 nucleotides: TGCAGTGCTAGAGAGCGGGACCCCACAGATACGCAGTATTTT.